Sequencing of this T cell receptor beta chain was carried out in a study of T cells in Graves' hyperthyroidism and ophthalmopathy. Broader study findings: Expanded thyroid clonotypes (above 0.001) were mostly also found in blood. A model of 13 V-J features distinguished ophthalmopathy from stable hyperthyroidism. The model identified upcoming ophthalmopathy a median about 6.5 months ahead of onset.

Many counts were recorded for this clonotype. What it binds is unknown. The V end lost 0 bases, the J end lost 0 bases, and 8 bases lay between the germline ends. Germline V lookup: CDR1 MNHNS, CDR2 SASEGT. The CDR3 is 15 residues long. RNA transcripts provided the source from which TCR beta CDR3 regions were amplified. HTBI primers drove first-round RT-PCR of the TCR CDR3. TCRdb independently ran MiXCR on the multiplex PCR reads; one entry per CDR3 protein. The data show around 300,000 distinct CDR3 sequences, with around 22% seen just once and roughly 60% held by the top ten. Those patients with uncontrolled infection, other autoimmune disease, pregnancy or lactation were excluded.

The receptor was isolated from a young man with Graves' ophthalmopathy. The chain is built from TRBV6-1 and TRBJ1-1; tentatively, D is TRBD1 (5 bases). The sequencing sample was made of blood. In DNA form, the CDR3 reads TGTGCCAGCAGTGAAGCGTGGACAATGAACACTGAAGCTTTCTTT. Residues: CASSEAWTMNTEAFF.